This T cell receptor (beta chain) was captured in a study of T cell responses to AZD1222 COVID-19 vaccine. Across the whole study: Both about-4-week and about-12-week second-dose recipients were combined.

Details on this clone: Its antigen remains unknown.

Libraries were prepared by immunoSEQ multiplex PCR; TCRdb keeps only in-frame clonotypes and omits some of them. The sample has 180,000 or so clones; 90% to 95% are singletons. V shed 3 bases and J 5 bases; nucleotides not matched to a gene: 5. Germline CDR1 reads SGHRS; CDR2 reads YFSETQ. The CDR3 runs to 14 residues. Broader study findings: Only five or six individuals given AZD1222 were seropositive at baseline. Females made up more of the donors, who were largely white British, and clonal diversity may have come out too low. Elevations in Spike-specific TCR breadth and depth followed administration of two AZD1222 doses.

J is TRBJ2-7 and V is TRBV5-1; 10 bases line up with TRBD1. The TCR originated in an adult in good health. The sample was peripheral blood, taken on day 0 of AZD1222 vaccination. The DNA for the CDR3 is TGCGCCAGCAGCTCCAGACAGGGGGCCCACGAGCAGTACTTC. It yields the protein CASSSRQGAHEQYF.